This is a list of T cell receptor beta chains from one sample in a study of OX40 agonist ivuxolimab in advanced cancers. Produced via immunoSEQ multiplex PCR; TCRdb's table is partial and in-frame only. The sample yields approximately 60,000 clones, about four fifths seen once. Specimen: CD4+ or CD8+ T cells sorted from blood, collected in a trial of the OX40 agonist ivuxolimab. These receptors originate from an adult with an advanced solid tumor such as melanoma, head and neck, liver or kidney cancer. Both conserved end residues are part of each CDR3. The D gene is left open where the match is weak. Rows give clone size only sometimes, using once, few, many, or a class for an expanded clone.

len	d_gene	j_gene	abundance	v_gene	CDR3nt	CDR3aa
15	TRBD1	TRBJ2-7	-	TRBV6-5	TGTGCCAGCAGTTACGCGACAGGGGGTAGCTACGAGCAGTACTTC	CASSYATGGSYEQYF
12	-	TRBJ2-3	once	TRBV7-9	TGTGCCAGCAGCTCGAGTACAGAGACGCAGTATTTT	CASSSSTETQYF
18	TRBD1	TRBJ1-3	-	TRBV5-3	TGTGCCAGAAGCTTGGGACAGGGCCCGAAATACTCTGGAAACACCATATATTTT	CARSLGQGPKYSGNTIYF
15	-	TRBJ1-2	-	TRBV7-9	TGTGCCAGCAGCTTACCCGACCGGGGAGGTGATGGCTACACCTTC	CASSLPDRGGDGYTF
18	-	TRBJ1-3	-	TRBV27	TGTGCCAGCAGTTCTAGGACAGCCAAGCACTTCTCTGGAAACACCATATATTTT	CASSSRTAKHFSGNTIYF
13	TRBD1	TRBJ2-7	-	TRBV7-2	TGTGCCAGCAGCACCTCCGACAGGGGGGAGCAGTACTTC	CASSTSDRGEQYF
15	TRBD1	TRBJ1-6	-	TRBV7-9	TGTGCCAGCAGCTTAGTTCAGGGGGATAATTCACCCCTCCACTTT	CASSLVQGDNSPLHF
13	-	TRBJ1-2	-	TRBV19	TGTGCCAGTAGTTCGACCGGTTACTATGGCTACACCTTC	CASSSTGYYGYTF
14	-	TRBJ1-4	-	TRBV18	TGTGCCAGCTCCCGCCCAGACTATAATGAAAAACTGTTTTTT	CASSRPDYNEKLFF
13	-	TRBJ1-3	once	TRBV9	TGTGCCAGCAGCCCCCGTCCTGGAAACACCATATATTTT	CASSPRPGNTIYF
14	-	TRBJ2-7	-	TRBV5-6	TGTGCCAGCAGCTTGGCAGGCAGGGGTTACGAGCAGTACTTC	CASSLAGRGYEQYF
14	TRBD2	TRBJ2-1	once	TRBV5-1	TGCGCCAGCAGCGCCGGGACTAGCTCCGATGAGCAGTTCTTC	CASSAGTSSDEQFF
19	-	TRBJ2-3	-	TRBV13	TGTGCCAGCAGCTTAGGAGGCCACTTATTGCGTTATAGCACAGATACGCAGTATTTT	CASSLGGHLLRYSTDTQYF
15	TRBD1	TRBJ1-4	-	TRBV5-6	TGTGCCAGCAGCGCAGGACAGGGAAGTCTAAAAAAACTGTTTTTT	CASSAGQGSLKKLFF
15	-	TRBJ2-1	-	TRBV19	TGTGCCAGTAGTACCAGCCATTCAAGGGACCATGAGCAGTTCTTC	CASSTSHSRDHEQFF
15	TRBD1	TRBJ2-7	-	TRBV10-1	TGCGCCAGACGGACAGGGGACACCAAATCCTACGAGCAGTACTTC	CARRTGDTKSYEQYF
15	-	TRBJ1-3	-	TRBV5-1	TGCGCCAGCAGCTTAGGGGGGGCATCTGGAAACACCATATATTTT	CASSLGGASGNTIYF
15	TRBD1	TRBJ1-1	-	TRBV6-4	TGTGCCAGCAGTCGGGCCGGGACAGGGAAGGAACGAGCTTTCTTT	CASSRAGTGKERAFF
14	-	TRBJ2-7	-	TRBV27	TGTGCCAGCAGTTCAACGACAGGTTATTACGAGCAGTACTTC	CASSSTTGYYEQYF
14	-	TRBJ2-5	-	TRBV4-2	TGTGCCAGCAGCCGAGGACAGTCACAAGAGACCCAGTACTTC	CASSRGQSQETQYF
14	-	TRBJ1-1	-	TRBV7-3	TGTGCCAGCAGGGACAGCGCCATGAACACTGAAGCTTTCTTT	CASRDSAMNTEAFF
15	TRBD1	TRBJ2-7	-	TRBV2	TGTGCCAGCATGCTGGGACAGCCCGGCTCCTACGAGCAGTACTTC	CASMLGQPGSYEQYF
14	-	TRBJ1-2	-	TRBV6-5	TGTGCCAGCAGTTCTCTACGTTCTTTCTATGGCTACACCTTC	CASSSLRSFYGYTF
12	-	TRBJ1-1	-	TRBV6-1	TGTGCCAGCATTCTGGGGAACACTGAAGCTTTCTTT	CASILGNTEAFF
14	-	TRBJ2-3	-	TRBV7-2	TGTGCCAGCAGCTTTCGCACCAGCACAGATACGCAGTATTTT	CASSFRTSTDTQYF
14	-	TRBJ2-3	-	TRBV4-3	TGCGCCAGCAGCCAAGAGCGGAGCACAGATACGCAGTATTTT	CASSQERSTDTQYF
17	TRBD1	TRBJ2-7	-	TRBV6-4	TGTGCCAGCAGTTACTCGACCAGCGGGACAGGGGTCCACGAGCAGTACTTC	CASSYSTSGTGVHEQYF
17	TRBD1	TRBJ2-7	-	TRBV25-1	TGTGCCAGCAGTGGGCCCGGACAGGGTCCCTATACCTACGAGCAGTACTTC	CASSGPGQGPYTYEQYF
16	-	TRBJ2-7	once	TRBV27	TGTGCCAGCAGTCCCTCCGGCGTGCGGGGCTCCTACGAGCAGTACTTC	CASSPSGVRGSYEQYF
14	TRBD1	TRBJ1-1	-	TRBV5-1	TGCGCCAGCAGCCTGGACAGGAGGAACACTGAAGCTTTCTTT	CASSLDRRNTEAFF
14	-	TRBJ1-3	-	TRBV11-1	TGTGCCAGCAGCATCGACAGATTTGGAAACACCATATATTTT	CASSIDRFGNTIYF
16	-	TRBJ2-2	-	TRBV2	TGTGCCAGCAGTGAACTGAGGGGCGCGAACACCGGGGAGCTGTTTTTT	CASSELRGANTGELFF
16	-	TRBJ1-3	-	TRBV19	TGTGCCAGTAGTCTGGGATCGACCTCTTCCGGAAACACCATATATTTT	CASSLGSTSSGNTIYF
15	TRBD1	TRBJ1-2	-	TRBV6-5	TGTGCCAGCAGTTCCCGGGACAGGGGCTACTATGGCTACACCTTC	CASSSRDRGYYGYTF